These 15 T cell receptor beta chains were all obtained from the same sample, sequenced in a study of T cell repertoires and HLA-DP antigens. Libraries were prepared by immunoSEQ multiplex PCR; TCRdb keeps only in-frame clonotypes and omits some of them. The repertoire holds 3,000 to 4,000 clones, with less than 85% as singletons. After approximately 15 days, CD4+ cells were restimulated 24 h with the same allogeneic DPB1. Cells were stimulated with HeLa cells transduced with HLA-DPA1/DPB1, HLA-DM, invariant chain and CD80. Sequencing input: CD137- CD4+ T cells from cultured PBMCs. All receptors derive from a woman aged 18 to 35 in good health and CMV-seronegative.

This clone was recorded once. The chain has TRBV19 and TRBJ2-7, with 8 bases matching TRBD1. In germline, CDR1 is LNHDA, CDR2 SQIVND (reference sequence). The CDR3 length is 15 residues. Unmatched junction bases numbered 14, after V lost 7 bases and J lost 6 bases. This chain's CDR3 is CASNGGADRVGEQYF. The CDR3 bases are TGTGCCAGTAATGGGGGAGCGGACAGGGTAGGCGAGCAGTACTTC.

V is TRBV6-6 and J is TRBJ1-5, with 7 positions matching TRBD1. V shed 6 bases and J 0 bases; nucleotides not matched to a gene: 5. CDR1 MNHNY and CDR2 SVGAGI come from the germline V gene (reference sequence). The CDR3 loop spans 15 amino acids. CDR3 sequence: CASRQTGSSNQPQHF. The CDR3 DNA reads as TGTGCCAGCAGACAGACAGGGAGTAGCAATCAGCCCCAGCATTTT.

Here the CDR3 reads CASSLVGSGYTF. In DNA form, the CDR3 reads TGTGCCAGCAGCTTAGTCGGCTCTGGCTACACCTTC. The chain carries TRBV11-1 and TRBJ1-2; D uncertain. Germline V gene sequence: CDR1 SGHAT, CDR2 FQDESV (reference sequence). The CDR3 spans 12 residues. V gave up 1 base and J gave up 7 bases, with 7 bases separating them.

In this sample, this clone is medium-sized (0.01 to 0.1%). This chain's CDR3 is CASSYRDREGYEQYV. Written as DNA, the CDR3 is TGTGCCAGCAGCTACCGGGACAGGGAGGGGTACGAGCAGTACGTC. V and J are TRBV5-4 and TRBJ2-7, with TRBD1 matching 9 bases. V lost 3 bases to trimming and J lost 4 bases; unmatched junction nucleotides: 8. Per germline, CDR1 SGHNT and CDR2 YYREEE (reference sequence). The CDR3 spans 15 residues.

This clone is a singleton in its sample. This rearrangement joins TRBV19 to TRBJ2-5; a possible D gene is TRBD1 (5 bases). The CDR3 runs to 13 residues. CDR1 LNHDA and CDR2 SQIVND come from the germline V gene (reference sequence). Trimming took off 6 bases at V and 5 bases at J, with 13 bases between the two ends. The CDR3 protein is CASRHRYRETQYF. For the CDR3, the DNA is TGTGCCAGTAGGCACAGGTATAGGGAGACCCAGTACTTC.

This clone was counted once. This sequence joins TRBV7-9 and TRBJ1-3; the match to TRBD1 covers 9 bases. CDR1 and CDR2 (germline): SEHNR, FQNEAQ (reference sequence). J lost 6 bases, V lost 7 bases, and 7 bases had no gene match. The CDR3 extends over 14 amino acids. DNA of the CDR3: TGTGCCAGCACCACAGGGGGCTTTGTAAACACCATATATTTT. Its protein product is CASTTGGFVNTIYF.

The V and J genes are TRBV5-4 and TRBJ1-2; TRBD1 agrees at 10 bases. The CDR3 has 13 amino acids. Unmatched junction bases numbered 6, after V lost 5 bases and J lost 8 bases. Germline CDR1 and CDR2: SGHNT and YYREEE (reference sequence). Here the CDR3 reads CASSRTGGGGYTF. The CDR3, as DNA: TGTGCCAGCAGTCGGACAGGGGGAGGGGGCTACACCTTC.

This chain joins TRBV18 and TRBJ2-1, with 10 bases matching TRBD1. Per germline, CDR1 KGHSH and CDR2 LQKENI. The CDR3 runs 17 residues. V shed 4 bases and J 7 bases; nucleotides not matched to a gene: 13. CDR3 DNA: TGTGCCAGCTCACAAATAACGACAGGGGGCGCGAGGAATGAGCAGTTCTTC. Translating it yields CASSQITTGGARNEQFF. The entire variable domain, with the rest obtained from reference TRBV18 and TRBJ2-1, is as follows: NAGVMQNPRHLVRRRGQEARLRCSPMKGHSHVYWYRQLPEEGLKFMVYLQKENIIDESGMPKERFSAEFPKEGPSILRIQQVVRGDSAAYFCASSQITTGGARNEQFFGPGTRLTVL.

The V gene is TRBV30, the J gene TRBJ2-7; a possible D gene is TRBD1 (5 bases). Germline CDR1 GTSNPN, CDR2 SVGIG (reference sequence). The CDR3 totals 13 residues. Trimming cost V 1 base and J 3 bases, with 10 bases left between them. The DNA for the CDR3 is TGTGCCTGGAGTGGGACACGAATCTACGAGCAGTACTTC. It encodes CAWSGTRIYEQYF.

For this clone: This may arise from a read error, as a much more abundant clone is one base away. The same CDR3 can be traced to other DNA sequences in this sample. The chain carries TRBV29-1 and TRBJ2-3; D might be TRBD1 (5 bases). CDR1 and CDR2 (germline): SQVTM, ANQGSEA. Deletions cut 3 bases from V and 4 bases from J, with 8 bases between. The CDR3 has 12 amino acids. The CDR3 DNA reads as TGCAGCGTTGAGGGGCAGCCAGATACGCAGTATTTT. Its translation: CSVEGQPDTQYF.

V usage is TRBV10-3 and J usage is TRBJ2-5; tentatively, D is TRBD1 (6 bases). Trimming took off 6 bases at V and 5 bases at J, with 16 bases between the two ends. Per germline, CDR1 ENHRY and CDR2 SYGVKD. The CDR3 covers 14 residues. The CDR3 protein is CAIRAANQGETQYF. The CDR3 DNA is TGTGCCATCAGGGCAGCGAATCAGGGGGAGACCCAGTACTTC.

The J gene is TRBJ1-1, the V gene TRBV2, with 8 positions matching TRBD1. CDR1 and CDR2 (germline): SNHLY, FYNNEI. The junction had 8 bases not matched to a gene; V was cut back by 5 bases and J by 6 bases. CDR3 length equals 14 residues. CDR3 protein: CASSIDRGKSEAFF. The CDR3 DNA sequence: TGTGCCAGCAGTATCGACAGGGGAAAATCTGAAGCTTTCTTT.

The gene calls are TRBV28 and TRBJ1-6, with D tentatively TRBD1 (5 bases). V was clipped by 10 bases and J by 6 bases, with 22 bases between them. There are 16 residues in the CDR3. The germline gives CDR1 MDHEN, CDR2 SYDVKM. Here the CDR3 DNA reads TGTGCCACCAGAGGGTTAGCAGACAGACGTAATTCACCCCTCCACTTT. Amino acids: CATRGLADRRNSPLHF.

This sequence joins TRBV14 and TRBJ2-1; D is undetermined. Germline-derived CDR1 and CDR2 are SGHDN and FVKESK. The germline V and J ends were trimmed by 4 bases and 7 bases, with 11 bases remaining between them. The CDR3 has 13 residues. The CDR3 loop reads CASSPWVGNEQFF. CDR3 DNA sequence: TGTGCCAGCAGCCCATGGGTAGGAAATGAGCAGTTCTTC. The full variable domain, in which reference TRBV14 and TRBJ2-1 provide the parts outside the CDR3, is EAGVTQFPSHSVIEKGQTVTLRCDPISGHDNLYWYRRVMGKEIKFLLHFVKESKQDESGMPNNRFLAERTGGTYSTLKVQPAELEDSGVYFCASSPWVGNEQFFGPGTRLTVL.

This clone came up once. The chain recombines TRBV5-1 with TRBJ2-5; D may correspond to TRBD1 or TRBD2 (5 bases each). This CDR3 has 15 residues. Between the trimmed V and J ends, which lost 6 bases and 5 bases, there was a span of 20 bases. From germline, CDR1 is SGHRS and CDR2 YFSETQ. For the CDR3, the DNA is TGCGCCAGCACTCAGGGCGGTCGGGGCGAGGAGACCCAGTACTTC. Translated: CASTQGGRGEETQYF.